This T cell receptor beta chain was profiled in a study of blood T cell repertoires in COVID-19. Study context: Nucleic acid was either cDNA or gDNA, and it came from T cells, B-cell-depleted T cells, or PBMCs.

Germline CDR1 LGHNT, CDR2 FRNRAP. The CDR3 has 13 amino acids. Trimming took 6 bases from V and 1 from J, leaving 8 bases between them. Profiled with immunoSEQ multiplex PCR; TCRdb holds only in-frame clones, not every one. Of around 210,000 clones listed, approximately 80% are singletons. The chain links TRBV12-5 to TRBJ2-3, with a possible D match to TRBD1 (6 bases). The receptor comes from a woman of 80 years or more with COVID-19, enrolled during active disease. What was sequenced was peripheral blood. The chain's CDR3 is CASGKGGTDTQYF. CDR3 in DNA: TGTGCTAGTGGCAAGGGGGGCACAGATACGCAGTATTTT. The complete variable domain, with remaining parts taken from reference TRBV12-5 and TRBJ2-3, reads DARVTQTPRHKVTEMGQEVTMRCQPILGHNTVFWYRQTMMQGLELLAYFRNRAPLDDSGMPKDRFSAEMPDATLATLKIQPSEPRDSAVYFCASGKGGTDTQYFGPGTRLTVL.